This T cell receptor beta chain emerged from a study of T cell repertoires in cytomegalovirus infection. The wider study: Public TCR beta signatures were indicative of both CMV infection and a matching HLA type.

Study-wide results and caveats: Summed frequency of shared TCR beta families picked out CMV carriers who also had the relevant HLA.

In its sample, this clonotype was seen many times. What it binds is not known. A read error may account for a junction end that differs from germline. The germline V gene has CDR1 SGHTA and CDR2 FQGNSA. The CDR3 totals 12 residues. TCRdb re-derived calls from the reads in MiXCR, one entry per CDR3 protein. The data hold 250,000 to 300,000 distinct CDR3 sequences, with about 26% observed a single time. The rearrangement joins TRBV7-2 to TRBJ2-7; 7 bases agree with TRBD2. This sequence originates from a human donor in good health (CMV status not recorded). Some clones in this sample may be carry-over from other donors' samples. Input material: PBMCs. For the CDR3, the DNA is TGTGCCAGCAGCTTAGGGGGGGGGTTCTGTTGGTTC. Encoded protein: CASSLGGGFCWF. Based on the CDR3 plus reference TRBV7-2 and TRBJ2-7, the full variable domain is GAGVSQSPSNKVTEKGKDVELRCDPISGHTALYWYRQSLGQGLEFLIYFQGNSAPDKSGLPSDRFSAERTGGSVSTLTIQRTQQEDSAVYLCASSLGGGFCWFGPGTRLTVT.